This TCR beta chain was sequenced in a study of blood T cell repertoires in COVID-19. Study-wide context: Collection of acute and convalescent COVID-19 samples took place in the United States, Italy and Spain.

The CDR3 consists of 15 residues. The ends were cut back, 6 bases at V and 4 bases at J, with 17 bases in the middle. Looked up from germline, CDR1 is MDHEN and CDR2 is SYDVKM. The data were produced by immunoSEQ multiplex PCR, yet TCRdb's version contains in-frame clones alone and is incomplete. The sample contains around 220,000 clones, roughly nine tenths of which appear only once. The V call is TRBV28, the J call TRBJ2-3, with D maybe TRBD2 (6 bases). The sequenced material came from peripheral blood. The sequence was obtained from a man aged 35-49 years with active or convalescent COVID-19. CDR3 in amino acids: CASRFGQGGPDTQYF. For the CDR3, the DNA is TGTGCCAGCAGGTTCGGGCAGGGAGGACCAGATACGCAGTATTTT.